Listed here are 13 T cell receptor beta chains from one sample, sequenced in a study of T cells in women clearing cervical HPV infection. Some clones are missing from TCRdb's copy, which holds only in-frame ones; the method was immunoSEQ multiplex PCR. In total, the table holds about 23,000 clones. The sequencing sample was made of blood buffy coat. The receptors were gathered from a woman between 18 and 69 years old with a cervical HPV16 infection that either progressed to CIN3+ or cleared (not recorded which).

Incomplete CDR3 DNA: TGTGCCTGGAGTGGACAGGGGTTTCGGGGAGATACG. This translates into CAWSGQGFRGDT. In full, the CDR3 reads CAWSGQGFRGDTQYF. This sequence joins TRBV30 and TRBJ2-3; 8 bases fit TRBD1. The missing CDR3 end, 3 residues past where the read stops, is filled in from the germline J gene. Germline CDR1 and CDR2: GTSNPN and SVGIG (reference sequence). The V segment lost 1 base and the J segment 5 bases; nucleotides outside the gene matches: 8. The CDR3 totals 15 residues.

A note on this clone: From the germline J gene comes the end of the CDR3, since the read stops 3 residues before it. J is TRBJ1-1 and V is TRBV10-3; D possibly corresponds to TRBD1 (5 bases). Germline loops: CDR1 ENHRY, CDR2 SYGVKD. Trimming left V 4 bases short and J 6 bases short, with 12 bases between. The CDR3 loop spans 13 amino acids. Here the CDR3 reads CAISASTEAEAFF. The covered CDR3 bases are TGTGCCATCAGTGCCTCGACAGAGGCTGAA.

Notes on this clone: The read ends 3 residues shy of where the CDR3 ends; the end is completed using the germline J gene. This chain uses TRBV7-2 with TRBJ2-5; D unclear. From germline, CDR1 is SGHTA and CDR2 FQGNSA. This CDR3 has 15 amino acids. The V end lost 2 bases, the J end lost 0 bases, and 10 bases lay between the germline ends. The part of the CDR3 DNA that was read is TGTGCCAGCAGCTTATTTATGGGCAACCAAGAGACC. Protein: CASSLFMGNQET. The whole CDR3 sequence is CASSLFMGNQETQYF. Complete variable domain (other parts from reference TRBV7-2 and TRBJ2-5): GAGVSQSPSNKVTEKGKDVELRCDPISGHTALYWYRQSLGQGLEFLIYFQGNSAPDKSGLPSDRFSAERTGGSVSTLTIQRTQQEDSAVYLCASSLFMGNQETQYFGPGTRLLVL.

With respect to this clone: At one end the junction does not follow the germline gene, possibly because of a read error. The CDR3 end lies 3 residues beyond the end of the read and is filled in from the germline J gene. The chain combines TRBV7-7 with TRBJ2-1; 9 bases are shared with TRBD2. The germline V gene has CDR1 SSHAT and CDR2 FNYEAQ (reference sequence). The CDR3 loop spans 15 amino acids. CDR3 DNA, as far as it was read: TGTGCTAGCAGCCCAGCGGGAGGTTCCTACAATGAG. This codes for CASSPAGGSYNE. The whole CDR3 region reads CASSPAGGSYNEQFF.

Turning to this clone: The CDR3 goes on 3 residues after the read ends, and that part is filled in from the germline J gene. The chain combines TRBV13 with TRBJ2-1; 10 bases fit TRBD1. The V segment lost 5 bases and the J segment 3 bases; nucleotides outside the gene matches: 19. In germline, CDR1 is PRHDT, CDR2 FYEKMQ (reference sequence). This CDR3 comprises 20 residues. CDR3 protein: CASSDTSGTGEGIGYNEQFF. The sequenced CDR3 bases are TGTGCCAGCAGCGATACTTCCGGGACAGGGGAGGGGATCGGCTACAATGAG.

Comments on this clone: Read data end 3 residues before the CDR3 end; the end is taken from the germline J gene. The rearrangement links TRBV5-1 to TRBJ1-2; possible D gene TRBD1, 5 bases. CDR1 SGHRS and CDR2 YFSETQ come from the germline V gene. CDR3 length: 12 residues. Trimming pared 4 bases from V and 6 bases from J, leaving 10 bases between. CDR3 bases read: TGCGCCAGCAGCCCGCAGGGAAATGGC. It specifies CASSPQGNG. The full-length CDR3 reads as CASSPQGNGYTF.

For this clone: From the germline J gene comes the end of the CDR3, since the read stops 3 residues before it. This chain links TRBV19 with TRBJ2-2, with TRBD1 identical over 10 bases. Germline V gives CDR1 LNHDA, CDR2 SQIVND (reference sequence). The CDR3 covers 17 residues. CDR3 DNA (partial): TGTGCCAGTAGTATAGGCGTCGGGACAGGGGATATATCACCG. This translates into CASSIGVGTGDISP. The full CDR3 reads CASSIGVGTGDISPLFF.

A note on this clone: The read ends 3 residues before the CDR3 terminus; that terminus is restored from the germline J gene. The gene calls are TRBV2 and TRBJ1-5; perhaps TRBD1 as D (5 bases). CDR1 is SNHLY, CDR2 FYNNEI, per germline. V was shortened by 3 bases and J by 4 bases, with 13 bases between the two germline ends. The CDR3 has 15 residues. The CDR3 here is CASSDPAGINQPQHF. The DNA read from the CDR3 is TGTGCCAGCAGTGATCCCGCAGGGATAAATCAGCCC.

On this clone: The read ends 3 residues early relative to the CDR3; the germline J gene fills the gap. This sequence joins TRBV30 and TRBJ1-1; TRBD1 agrees at 7 bases. From germline, CDR1 is GTSNPN and CDR2 SVGIG (reference sequence). The length of the CDR3 is 14 residues. The CDR3 region is CAWSWDRTSNRAFF. Incomplete CDR3 DNA: TGTGCCTGGAGTTGGGACAGAACCTCGAATCGA. Filled out from reference TRBV30 and TRBJ1-1, the complete variable domain reads SQTIHQWPATLVQPVGSPLSLECTVEGTSNPNLYWYRQAAGRGLQLLFYSVGIGQISSEVPQNLSASRPQDRQFILSSKKLLLSDSGFYLCAWSWDRTSNRAFFGQGTRLTVV.

Of note for this clone: The read stops 3 residues short of the end of the CDR3; the missing end is completed from the germline J gene. J is TRBJ2-1 and V is TRBV20-1; 8 nucleotides align to TRBD2. Germline V gene sequence: CDR1 DFQATT, CDR2 SNEGSKA (reference sequence). The CDR3 contains 17 residues. V shed 0 bases and J 5 bases; nucleotides not matched to a gene: 12. This CDR3 reads CSARDLLGLAEHNEQFF. Incomplete CDR3 DNA: TGCAGTGCTAGAGATCTACTCGGACTAGCAGAACACAATGAG.

Details on this clone: Read sequence stops 3 residues before the CDR3 end, and the germline J gene provides the missing end. The V and J genes are TRBV7-9 and TRBJ1-4, with D maybe TRBD1 (5 bases). The CDR3 extends over 14 amino acids. Germline lookup yields CDR1 SEHNR and CDR2 FQNEAQ (reference sequence). The CDR3 sequence is CASSLVGGANVLFF. The part of the CDR3 DNA that was read is TGTGCCAGCAGCTTAGTGGGTGGGGCCAACGTA.

Remarks on this clone: The sequenced fragment ends 3 residues before the CDR3 boundary, so the rest is inferred from the germline J gene. The chain links TRBV2 to TRBJ2-1; TRBD2 matches 12 bases. Germline CDR1 SNHLY, CDR2 FYNNEI. The CDR3 extends over 18 amino acids. After removal of 6 bases from V and 6 bases from J, the junction contained 15 bases not matched to a gene. The CDR3 sequence: CASSLAGGLGGLINEQFF. CDR3 bases read: TGTGCCAGCAGCCTAGCGGGGGGGCTTGGTGGCCTCATCAATGAG.

As for this clone: Read data end 3 residues before the CDR3 end; the end is taken from the germline J gene. The V and J genes are TRBV7-6 and TRBJ1-1; 7 bases match TRBD1. The CDR3 sequence is 14 residues long. Germline-derived CDR1 and CDR2 are SGHVS and FNYEAQ. The CDR3 reads CASSPGQAYNEAFF. CDR3 DNA (partial): TGTGCCAGCAGCCCAGGACAGGCCTACAATGAG.